This TCR beta chain was recorded in a study of blood T cells in healthy people across ages (dated by TCRdb to about 2015). Study-wide context: Template switching captured roughly one uniquely barcoded TCR beta cDNA molecule per two T cells in model experiments. Age-related changes in TCR beta repertoire diversity were measured in the study by deep sequencing normalized with unique cDNA molecular identifiers. The donors were divided into four age groups: young (average around 16 years), middle-aged (about 39), aged (roughly 66) and long-lived (roughly 82). Donors of different ages were randomly distributed across sequencing lanes to avoid experimental bias. Using the same blood draw, the study looked at two additional independent replicas of 1 million unique cDNA reads for two donors, one aged 18 to 30 and the other aged 80 or older.

The investigation overall reported the following: Estimates of total diversity based on one million sequenced T cells were regarded as lower bounds and as underestimates. The percentage of naive T cells measured by flow cytometry correlated strongly with observed TCR beta diversity. Because the CMV infection status of the donors was unknown, age-related changes in expanded clonotypes may potentially have been confounded. Compared with the aged group, the long-lived group had more naive CD4+ T cells, fewer expanded clones and increased TCR diversity, suggesting age selection. As age increased, observed TCR beta diversity per million T cells dropped in a roughly linear way, and a significant reduction was already evident by age around 41. Conclusive comparison of naive and antigen-experienced compartments was prevented by the profiling of bulk unsorted PBMCs.

Libraries were constructed by 5' RACE. This sample was sequenced with an Illumina HiSeq 2500. A second PCR of about 6 to 11 cycles was run with a J-beta primer mix and a sample-barcoded 5' primer. Each TCR beta cDNA molecule received a unique molecular identifier from a template-switch 5' adaptor carrying 12 random nucleotides. Each sample yielded at least 3 million CDR3-containing paired-end reads. First-strand cDNA synthesis was performed from all RNA using the Mint cDNA synthesis kit, with priming by a TRBC-specific oligonucleotide. Following uracil-DNA glycosylase treatment, all cDNA underwent a first 18-cycle PCR with the universal primers M1SS and BC2_uni_R. The original methods were these. Each sample was normalized by randomly selecting 1 million high-quality reads, each carrying a distinct molecular identifier. Reads with shared molecular identifiers were discarded instead of being binned into consensus sequences. MiTCR, with a Q25 quality threshold and the strictest error-elimination algorithm, was used for CDR3 identification, clonotype clustering and error correction. A nonparametric unseen species model using Euler transformation provided a lower-bound estimate of total TCR beta diversity. The public sequencing data were trimmed at Q25 with fastp and processed into clonotypes with MiXCR by TCRdb, which kept only in-frame beta chains. Identical CDR3 proteins give one entry, which carries the most common genes and DNA. The authors' filters were not applied to this entry. The sample table lists approximately 1.5 million distinct CDR3 sequences, approximately 43% of them with a count of one. The ten largest account for 4% of the sample.

Donors were approximately 42 systemically healthy Caucasian individuals from Russia aged about 6 to 100 years. Ten milliliters of peripheral blood were drawn from each donor into EDTA-treated Vacutainer tubes. Ficoll-Paque density-gradient centrifugation was used to isolate PBMCs, with at least 6 million obtained per sample. Trizol reagent was used to extract total RNA from PBMCs, with at least 6 micrograms per sample. For every donor, flow cytometry on a PBMC aliquot measured the percentage of naive CD45RAhigh/CD27high T cells. From its cysteine to its phenylalanine, the CDR3 spans 15 amino acids. Solely the CDR3 DNA is kept, with 45 bases framed from the first base. Based on the germline V gene, the CDR1 and CDR2 sequences are MDHEN and SYDVKM. To note about this clonotype: Its target antigen remains unknown. Per-base qualities were not stored, and no clone one base away is much larger.

The V gene is TRBV28 and the J gene is TRBJ2-4, with TRBD2 as a weak D call on 6 bases. The J call may be faulty, since TRBJ2-7 better matches the DNA end. This receptor was identified in a woman between 18 and 29 years old in good health. Sequenced: blood. The CDR3 region: CASSMGGGLTYEQYF. DNA sequence: TGTGCCAGCAGCATGGGAGGTGGTCTTACCTACGAGCAGTACTTC.